These T cell receptor beta chains were read from a single sample in a study of CD8+ T cells in alopecia areata. Profiling relied on immunoSEQ multiplex PCR, and the TCRdb table lists in-frame clones only, not all of them. The repertoire holds 90,000 to 150,000 clones, with 50% to 55% as singletons. The sequenced sample was CD4+ T cells sorted from blood, obtained at week 4, from a patient treated with tofacitinib. All receptors come from a human donor with alopecia areata. CDR3s leave out the opening cysteine and the closing phenylalanine or tryptophan. Clone size is not always given. Where it is, it says once, few, many or a class for expanded clones.

J,V,size,CDR3
TRBJ2-1,TRBV30,NA,AWGGGTGNEQF
TRBJ2-3,TRBV5-1,NA,ASSWTSGGQTQY
TRBJ2-3,TRBV30,NA,AWSGFKVSDTQY
TRBJ2-5,TRBV18,few,ASSPPASGETQY
TRBJ2-2,TRBV7-3,NA,ASSSSTAANTGELF
TRBJ1-1,TRBV27,NA,ASSFAYRTEAF
TRBJ1-1,TRBV29-1,NA,SVEGWFRGPEAF
TRBJ2-7,TRBV30,NA,AWAYSSYEQY
TRBJ2-7,TRBV30,NA,AWTGGTYEQY
TRBJ2-1,TRBV9,NA,ASSPAEGSSYNEQF
TRBJ1-2,TRBV25-1,NA,ATTGGVHYGYT
TRBJ2-5,TRBV27,NA,ASSTGQKETQY
TRBJ2-1,TRBV2,NA,ASSEGRGEQF
TRBJ1-4,TRBV30,NA,ASLRGEKLF
TRBJ1-1,TRBV29-1,NA,SAINTMNTEAF
TRBJ1-1,TRBV29-1,few,SVDNPENTEAF
TRBJ2-3,TRBV23-1,few,ATPRDYYSTDTQY
TRBJ2-1,TRBV4-2,few,ASSQADRQGNEQF
TRBJ1-4,TRBV5-1,NA,ASVSGPPLTNEKLF
TRBJ2-7,TRBV29-1,NA,SVRDLGEQY
TRBJ1-3,TRBV29-1,NA,SVALLPSGRGGNTIY
TRBJ2-7,TRBV7-2,NA,ASSFSAGLYEQY